Each of the 8 T cell receptor beta chains below was sequenced from the same sample in a study of T cells in Graves' hyperthyroidism and ophthalmopathy. Amplification targeted TCR beta CDR3 regions from RNA transcripts. A set of HTBI primers served as the primers for a first-round RT-PCR of the TCR CDR3. TCRdb fed the multiplex PCR reads into MiXCR, producing one record per CDR3 protein. The table records around 690,000 distinct CDR3 sequences, approximately 15% of them present only once. Sequenced input: blood. These TCRs come from a man between 45 and 60 years old with Graves' hyperthyroidism.

This clonotype showed up many times. V usage is TRBV28 and J usage is TRBJ2-3; 9 nucleotides agree with TRBD2. V gave up 4 bases and J gave up 1 base; unmatched junction bases: 18. The CDR3 length is 20 residues. Germline-derived CDR1 and CDR2 are MDHEN and SYDVKM. The CDR3: CASSSYTPFGKREGTDTQYF. CDR3 bases: TGTGCCAGCAGTTCCTATACCCCCTTTGGGAAGCGGGAGGGCACAGATACGCAGTATTTT.

This clonotype was detected a few times. This may be a read error: a much more frequent sequence differs by one nucleotide. The rearrangement links TRBV7-2 to TRBJ2-3; D call uncertain. CDR1 and CDR2 from the germline V gene are SGHTA and FQGNSA. V shed 7 bases and J shed 4 bases, with 15 bases lying between them. This CDR3 has 14 amino acids. CDR3 in DNA: TGTGCCAGCAACTCTCGCCCCGGCCCAGATACGCAGTATTTT. Translated: CASNSRPGPDTQYF.

V gene TRBV5-1 combines with J gene TRBJ2-1; 7 nucleotides align to TRBD2. The J segment lost 0 bases and the V segment lost 7 bases, leaving 7 bases of the junction unmatched. Per the germline V gene, CDR1 is SGHRS and CDR2 is YFSETQ. The CDR3 spans 15 residues. The CDR3 protein is CASRAGEGSYNEQFF. DNA of the CDR3: TGCGCCAGCCGCGCGGGGGAGGGCTCCTACAATGAGCAGTTCTTC.

This clonotype came up many times. The chain combines TRBV27 with TRBJ2-1; possible D gene TRBD1, 5 bases. The germline V gene encodes CDR1 MNHEY and CDR2 SMNVEV (reference sequence). The CDR3 extends over 14 amino acids. V shed 0 bases and J shed 5 bases, with 8 bases lying between them. The CDR3 spells CASSLSNRNNEQFF. CDR3 nucleotides: TGTGCCAGCAGTTTATCGAACAGGAACAATGAGCAGTTCTTC.

This clonotype was picked up a small number of times. The rearrangement joins TRBV19 to TRBJ1-5; no clear D gene. The CDR3 contains 15 residues. Trimming removed 1 base at V and 0 bases at J, with 7 bases between. Per germline, CDR1 LNHDA and CDR2 SQIVND (reference sequence). CDR3 sequence reads: CASSIGEYSNQPQHF. DNA for the CDR3: TGTGCCAGTAGTATAGGAGAGTATAGCAATCAGCCCCAGCATTTT.

This clonotype has a handful of counts. The chain is built from TRBV28 and TRBJ2-3; D unresolved. CDR3 length: 15 residues. V lost 0 bases and J 0 bases, leaving 7 bases between the germline ends. Looked up from germline, CDR1 is MDHEN and CDR2 is SYDVKM. The chain's CDR3 is CASSLWGSSTDTQYF. In nucleotides, the CDR3 is TGTGCCAGCAGTTTATGGGGGTCTAGCACAGATACGCAGTATTTT. Combining the CDR3 with reference TRBV28 and TRBJ2-3 gives the whole variable domain DVKVTQSSRYLVKRTGEKVFLECVQDMDHENMFWYRQDPGLGLRLIYFSYDVKMKEKGDIPEGYSVSREKKERFSLILESASTNQTSMYLCASSLWGSSTDTQYFGPGTRLTVL.

This clonotype was counted between two and nine times. A much larger clone is a single base away; this may be a read error. V is TRBV28 and J is TRBJ2-2; D not certain. Germline assignment: CDR1 MDHEN and CDR2 SYDVKM. This CDR3 has 15 amino acids. The CDR3 reads CAGSLFTANTGELFF. The CDR3 DNA follows: TGTGCCGGCAGTTTATTTACAGCGAACACCGGGGAGCTGTTTTTT.

This clonotype was counted at least ten times. The CDR3 coding sequence is TGCGCCAGCAGCCTGGAAGGGGGGACCTACGAGCAGTACTTC. This gives the protein CASSLEGGTYEQYF. This sequence joins TRBV5-1 and TRBJ2-7; D assignment may be TRBD1 or TRBD2 (6 bases each). CDR1 SGHRS and CDR2 YFSETQ come from the germline V gene. This CDR3 is 14 amino acids long. The ends were cut back, 4 bases at V and 2 bases at J, with 13 bases in the middle.